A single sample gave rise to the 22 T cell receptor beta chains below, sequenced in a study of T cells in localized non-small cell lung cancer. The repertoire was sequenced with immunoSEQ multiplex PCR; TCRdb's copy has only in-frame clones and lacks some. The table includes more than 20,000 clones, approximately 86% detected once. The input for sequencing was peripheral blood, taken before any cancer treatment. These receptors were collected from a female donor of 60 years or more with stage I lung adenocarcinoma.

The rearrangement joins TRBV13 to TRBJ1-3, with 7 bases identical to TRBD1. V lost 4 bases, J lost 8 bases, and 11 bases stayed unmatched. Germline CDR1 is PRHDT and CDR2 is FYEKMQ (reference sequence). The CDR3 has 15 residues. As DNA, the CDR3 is TGTGCCAGCAGCTACGACAGGGCTAGTCCGGACACCATATATTTT. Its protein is CASSYDRASPDTIYF.

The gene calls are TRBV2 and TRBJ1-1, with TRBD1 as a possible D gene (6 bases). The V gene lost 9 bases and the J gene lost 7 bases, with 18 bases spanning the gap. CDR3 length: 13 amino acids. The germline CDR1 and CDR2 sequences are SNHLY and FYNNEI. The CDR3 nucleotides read TGTGCCAGTAACACAAACAGGGAGAATGAAGCTTTCTTT. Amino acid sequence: CASNTNRENEAFF.

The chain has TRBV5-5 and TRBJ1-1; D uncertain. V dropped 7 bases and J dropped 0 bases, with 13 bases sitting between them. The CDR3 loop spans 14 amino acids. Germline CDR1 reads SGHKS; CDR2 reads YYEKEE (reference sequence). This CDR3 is CASSLRAVNTEAFF. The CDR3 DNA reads TGTGCCAGCTCTCTCCGGGCCGTGAACACTGAAGCTTTCTTT.

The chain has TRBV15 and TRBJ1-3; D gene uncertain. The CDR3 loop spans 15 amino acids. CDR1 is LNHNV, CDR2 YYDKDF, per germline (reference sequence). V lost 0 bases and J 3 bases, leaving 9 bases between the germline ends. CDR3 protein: CATSRESQNGNTIYF. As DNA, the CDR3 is TGTGCCACCAGCAGAGAGAGCCAGAATGGAAACACCATATATTTT.

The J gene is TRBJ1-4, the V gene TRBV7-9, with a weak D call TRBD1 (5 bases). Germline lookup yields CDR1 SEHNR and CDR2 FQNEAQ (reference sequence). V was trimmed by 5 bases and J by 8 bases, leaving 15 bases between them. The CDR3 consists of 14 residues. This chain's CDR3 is CASSRPQGEEKLFF. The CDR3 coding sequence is TGTGCCAGCAGCCGACCGCAGGGTGAGGAAAAACTGTTTTTT. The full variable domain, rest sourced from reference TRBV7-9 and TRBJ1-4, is DTGVSQNPRHKITKRGQNVTFRCDPISEHNRLYWYRQTLGQGPEFLTYFQNEAQLEKSRLLSDRFSAERPKGSFSTLEIQRTEQGDSAMYLCASSRPQGEEKLFFGSGTQLSVL.

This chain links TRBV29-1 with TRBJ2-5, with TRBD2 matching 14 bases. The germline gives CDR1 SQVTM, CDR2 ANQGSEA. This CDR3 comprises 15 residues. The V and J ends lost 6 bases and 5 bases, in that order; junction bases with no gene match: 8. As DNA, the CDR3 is TGCAGCGTCGGGACTAGCGGGGGCGGCAGGGAGACCCAGTACTTC. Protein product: CSVGTSGGGRETQYF.

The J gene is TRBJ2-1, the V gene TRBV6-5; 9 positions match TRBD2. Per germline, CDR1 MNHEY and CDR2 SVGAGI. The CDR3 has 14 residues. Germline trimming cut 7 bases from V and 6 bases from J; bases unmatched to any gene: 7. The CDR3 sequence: CASKSLAGTNEQFF. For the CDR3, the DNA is TGTGCCAGCAAAAGTCTAGCGGGAACCAATGAGCAGTTCTTC.

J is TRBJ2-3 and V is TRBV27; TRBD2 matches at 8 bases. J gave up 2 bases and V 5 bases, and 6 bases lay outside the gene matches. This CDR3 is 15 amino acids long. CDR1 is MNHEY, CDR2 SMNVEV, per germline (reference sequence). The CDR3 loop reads CASSPRLAFTDTQYF. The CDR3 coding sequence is TGTGCCAGCAGTCCGCGACTAGCGTTCACAGATACGCAGTATTTT.

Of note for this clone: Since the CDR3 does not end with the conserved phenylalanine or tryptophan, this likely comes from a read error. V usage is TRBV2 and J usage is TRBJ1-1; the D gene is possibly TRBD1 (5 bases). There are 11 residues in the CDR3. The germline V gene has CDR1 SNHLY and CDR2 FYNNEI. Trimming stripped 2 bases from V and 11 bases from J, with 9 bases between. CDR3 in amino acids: CASSEPGVAFL. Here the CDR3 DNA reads TGTGCCAGCAGTGAACCGGGGGTCGCTTTCCTT.

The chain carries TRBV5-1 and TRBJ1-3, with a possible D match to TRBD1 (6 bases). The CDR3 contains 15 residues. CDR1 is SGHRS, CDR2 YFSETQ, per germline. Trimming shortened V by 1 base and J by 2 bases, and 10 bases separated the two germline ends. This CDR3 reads CASSLTAGAGNTIYF. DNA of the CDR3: TGCGCCAGCAGCTTGACGGCAGGGGCTGGAAACACCATATATTTT.

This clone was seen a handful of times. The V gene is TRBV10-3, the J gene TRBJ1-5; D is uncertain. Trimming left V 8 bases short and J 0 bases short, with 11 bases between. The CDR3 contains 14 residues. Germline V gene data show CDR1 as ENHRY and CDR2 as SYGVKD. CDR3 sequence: CAISKRDSNQPQHF. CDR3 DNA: TGTGCCATCTCGAAACGTGATAGCAATCAGCCCCAGCATTTT.

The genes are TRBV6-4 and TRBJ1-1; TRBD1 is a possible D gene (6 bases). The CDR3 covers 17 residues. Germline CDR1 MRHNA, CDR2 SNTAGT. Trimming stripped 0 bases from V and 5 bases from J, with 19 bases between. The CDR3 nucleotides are TGTGCCAGCAGTGACTCGGCGAGGGGGGGAACGCGGACTGAAGCTTTCTTT. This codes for CASSDSARGGTRTEAFF.

DNA for the CDR3: TGTGCCAGCAGCTTAGCCAAATCGACAGGGTCTAAAGGCTACACCTTC. It is translated as CASSLAKSTGSKGYTF. The rearrangement joins TRBV7-9 to TRBJ1-2, with TRBD1 matching 7 bases. Trimming cost V 0 bases and J 8 bases; bases outside gene matches: 12. From germline, CDR1 is SEHNR and CDR2 FQNEAQ (reference sequence). This CDR3 has 16 amino acids.

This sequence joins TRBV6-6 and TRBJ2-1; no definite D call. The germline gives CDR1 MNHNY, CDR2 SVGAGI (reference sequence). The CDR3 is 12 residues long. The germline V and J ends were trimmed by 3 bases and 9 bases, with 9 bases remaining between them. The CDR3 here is CASSYFVSEQFF. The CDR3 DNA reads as TGTGCCAGCAGTTATTTCGTTTCTGAGCAGTTCTTC.

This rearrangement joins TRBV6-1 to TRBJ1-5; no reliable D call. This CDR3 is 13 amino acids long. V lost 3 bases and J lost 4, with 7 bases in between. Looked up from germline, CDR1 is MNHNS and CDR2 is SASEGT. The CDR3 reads CASSEIANQPQHF. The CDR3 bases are TGTGCCAGCAGTGAGATTGCTAATCAGCCCCAGCATTTT.

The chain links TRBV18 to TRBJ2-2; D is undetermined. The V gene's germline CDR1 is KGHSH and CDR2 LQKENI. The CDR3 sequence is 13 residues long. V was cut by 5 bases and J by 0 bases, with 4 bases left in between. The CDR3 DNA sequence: TGTGCCAGCTCAACTCCGAACACCGGGGAGCTGTTTTTT. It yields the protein CASSTPNTGELFF.

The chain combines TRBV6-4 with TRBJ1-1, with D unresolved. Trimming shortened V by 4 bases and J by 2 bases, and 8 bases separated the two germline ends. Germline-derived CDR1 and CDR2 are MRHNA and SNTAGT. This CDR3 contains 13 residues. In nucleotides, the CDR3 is TGTGCCAGCAGTGTTCAGGCAAACACTGAAGCTTTCTTT. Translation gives CASSVQANTEAFF.

The CDR3 coding sequence is TGCGCCAGCAGCCCCGGGACAGCGTCAGATACGCAGTATTTT. Translating it yields CASSPGTASDTQYF. V is TRBV5-1 and J is TRBJ2-3; 7 bases line up with TRBD1. The V gene end was trimmed by 4 bases and the J gene end by 4 bases; junction bases not matched to a gene: 6. Germline values: CDR1 SGHRS, CDR2 YFSETQ. The CDR3 totals 14 residues.

CDR3 coding DNA: TGTGCCTGGAGTGTGGGACCCTACAATGAGCAGTTCTTC. This encodes CAWSVGPYNEQFF. This chain uses TRBV30 with TRBJ2-1; D may match TRBD1 or TRBD2 (5 bases each). From germline, CDR1 is GTSNPN and CDR2 SVGIG (reference sequence). Trimming took off 0 bases at V and 2 bases at J, with 5 bases between the two ends. The CDR3 runs 13 residues.

For the CDR3, the DNA is TGTGCCATCAGTGAACAAAGCGGCAAGCAGTACTTC. It yields the protein CAISEQSGKQYF. The chain uses TRBV10-3 and TRBJ2-7; D might be TRBD2 (5 bases). Trimming removed 3 bases at V and 8 bases at J, with 11 bases between. The CDR3 is 12 amino acids. CDR1 and CDR2 from the germline V gene are ENHRY and SYGVKD.

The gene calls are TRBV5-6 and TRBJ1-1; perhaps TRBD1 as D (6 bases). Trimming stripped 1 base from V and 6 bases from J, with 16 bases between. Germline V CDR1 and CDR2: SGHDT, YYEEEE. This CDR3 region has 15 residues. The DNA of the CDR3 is TGTGCCAGCAGCTTGCCTACAGGGTTTCGGTCTGAAGCTTTCTTT. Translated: CASSLPTGFRSEAFF. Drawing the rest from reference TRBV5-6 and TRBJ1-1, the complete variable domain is DAGVTQSPTHLIKTRGQQVTLRCSPKSGHDTVSWYQQALGQGPQFIFQYYEEEERQRGNFPDRFSGHQFPNYSSELNVNALLLGDSALYLCASSLPTGFRSEAFFGQGTRLTVV.

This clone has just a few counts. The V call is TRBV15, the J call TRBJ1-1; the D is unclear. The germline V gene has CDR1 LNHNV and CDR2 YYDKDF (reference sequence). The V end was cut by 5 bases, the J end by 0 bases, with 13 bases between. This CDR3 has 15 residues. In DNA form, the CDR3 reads TGTGCCACCAGCGGATTCACGGTAATGAACACTGAAGCTTTCTTT. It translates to CATSGFTVMNTEAFF.